This T cell receptor beta chain stems from a study of cytomegalovirus exposure and HLA in healthy donors. Notes on the study in general: In vitro confirmation showed a few CMV-associated chains to be CMV antigen specific. Using the classifier, cytomegalovirus status was reportedly diagnosed with high specificity and sensitivity.

A remark on this clone: Its specificity is not known.

Clones were sequenced by immunoSEQ multiplex PCR, and TCRdb holds only the in-frame ones, with some missing. The repertoire holds more than 120,000 clones, with around nine tenths as singletons. This sequence originates from a man aged 18 to 29 in good health and CMV-seropositive. Sequenced input: PBMCs.

The CDR3 bases are TGTGCCAGCAGTTACGCCCAGGGGATTCCCTATGGCTACACCTTC. Translation gives CASSYAQGIPYGYTF. The chain couples TRBV6-5 to TRBJ1-2, with D possibly TRBD1 on 6 matching bases. This CDR3 is built from 15 residues. V was clipped by 2 bases and J by 4 bases, with 14 bases between them. CDR1 and CDR2 (germline): MNHEY, SVGAGI.